This T cell receptor (beta chain) originates from a study of cytomegalovirus exposure and HLA in healthy donors. Findings and limits, study-wide: Most TCR sequences proved rare, with some public TCRs found in many donors.

Assay used: immunoSEQ multiplex PCR; TCRdb lists only in-frame clones, some missing. Among roughly 60,000 clones listed, roughly 90% were seen once. Details on this clone: The target antigen is unknown.

The V and J ends lost 6 bases and 6 bases, in that order; junction bases with no gene match: 10. Germline V gene data show CDR1 as SNHLY and CDR2 as FYNNEI. The CDR3 has 15 residues. V gene TRBV2 combines with J gene TRBJ2-2; TRBD1 matches at 7 bases. The sequenced sample consisted of PBMCs. This sequence was found in a woman aged 25 to 39 in good health and CMV-seronegative. As DNA, the CDR3 is TGTGCCAGCAGACCTAGGACAGGTGTGGCCGGGGAGCTGTTTTTT. As protein: CASRPRTGVAGELFF.